This is a list of T cell receptor beta chains from one sample in a study of cytomegalovirus exposure and HLA in healthy donors. TCRdb's table, derived via immunoSEQ multiplex PCR, lists solely in-frame clones and lacks some. The repertoire consists of about 210,000 clones, with over 60% occurring once and the leading ten covering approximately 1.8%. The sample comprised PBMCs. These receptors all stem from a male donor in good health and CMV-seronegative. CDR3s include the opening cysteine and the closing phenylalanine or tryptophan. The D gene is left open where the match is weak. A clone size is listed for some rows: how often the clone was seen (once, few, many), or a class if it is expanded.

j_call clone_size d_call v_call cdr3_nt cdr3_aa
TRBJ2-7 few TRBD1 TRBV7-9 TGTGCCAGCAGCTTTCTATCCGGGACAGGGACTGAAGAGCAGTACTTC CASSFLSGTGTEEQYF
TRBJ1-4 - - TRBV30 TGTGCCTGGAGCGGACTCATCAGCCAAAGTGCAACTAATGAAAAACTGTTTTTT CAWSGLISQSATNEKLFF
TRBJ2-7 - TRBD1 TRBV28 TGTGCCAGCAAGCCCCGGGACAGGTACGAGCAGTACTTC CASKPRDRYEQYF
TRBJ2-7 - TRBD1 TRBV29-1 TGCAGCGTTGGACAGGGGACCTACGAGCAGTACTTC CSVGQGTYEQYF
TRBJ2-3 - TRBD2 TRBV7-3 TGTGCCAGCAGCCAAGTGGGACTAGCGGGAGAAGATACGCAGTATTTT CASSQVGLAGEDTQYF
TRBJ2-1 - - TRBV25-1 TGTGCCAGCAGTGATTTATACAATGAGCAGTTCTTC CASSDLYNEQFF
TRBJ1-3 - - TRBV14 TGTGCCAGCAGCCAAGATCGGGTTTCCACCATATATTTT CASSQDRVSTIYF
TRBJ2-7 - - TRBV5-1 TGCGCCAGCAGCTTGGAGAGGGCGGACGAGCAGTACTTC CASSLERADEQYF
TRBJ1-1 - - TRBV19 TGTGCCAGTAGTATAGATCGCAGGATGACGAACACTGAAGCTTTCTTT CASSIDRRMTNTEAFF
TRBJ2-3 few - TRBV5-1 TGCGCCAGCAGCCCGACGACCGGGGATACGCAGTATTTT CASSPTTGDTQYF
TRBJ2-1 - TRBD1 TRBV28 TGTGCCAGCAGTTTTTCAGTCGGGACAGGTAGCTCCTACAATGAGCAGTTCTTC CASSFSVGTGSSYNEQFF
TRBJ2-2 - TRBD2 TRBV7-2 TGTGCCAGCAGCCCCGGACTAGATGGGGGGGAGCTGTTTTTT CASSPGLDGGELFF
TRBJ2-7 - TRBD1 TRBV6-6 TGTGCCAGCAGTTACTTGGACAGGGGGAACGAGCAGTACTTC CASSYLDRGNEQYF
TRBJ2-4 - TRBD1 TRBV18 TGTGCCAGCTCAGCAGGACAGGGGTGGGAAAACATTCAGTACTTC CASSAGQGWENIQYF
TRBJ2-2 once - TRBV2 TGTGCCAGCAGTGACGGGGATAATCGGATCTCCGGGGAGCTGTTTTTT CASSDGDNRISGELFF
TRBJ2-1 - TRBD1 TRBV7-9 TGTGCCAGCAGCCGCTCGGGACAGTCGTACAATGAGCAGTTCTTC CASSRSGQSYNEQFF
TRBJ2-7 - TRBD1 TRBV6-6 TGTGCCAGCAGTTACCGACAGGGGGCAACCTCCTACGAGCAGTACTTC CASSYRQGATSYEQYF
TRBJ2-1 - TRBD1 TRBV29-1 TGCAGCGTTGAAGGACAGGGGGAATACAATGAGCAGTTCTTC CSVEGQGEYNEQFF
TRBJ1-1 - TRBD1 TRBV7-9 TGTGCCACACTAGCACAGGGGGCCCAGGAGAACACTGAAGCTTTCTTT CATLAQGAQENTEAFF
TRBJ1-5 - TRBD1 TRBV2 TGTGCCAGCAACGGACAGGGGGGTGCCCCTTATAGCAATCAGCCCCAGCATTTT CASNGQGGAPYSNQPQHF
TRBJ1-6 once - TRBV4-3 TGCGCCAGCAGCCAGTTCGTCGCGGCGGATTCACCCCTCCACTTT CASSQFVAADSPLHF
TRBJ2-1 - TRBD2 TRBV5-6 TGTGCCAGCAGCTTGGCCTTACTAGCGGGAGCCTACAATGAGCAGTTCTTC CASSLALLAGAYNEQFF
TRBJ2-7 - TRBD2 TRBV13 TGTGCCAGCAGCTTAGAGCGGGGGAGAGAGCAGTACTTC CASSLERGREQYF
TRBJ1-2 - - TRBV7-8 TGTGCCGGCAGCCTAACGACAGGAAGAGTTTGGGGCTACACCTTC CAGSLTTGRVWGYTF
TRBJ2-7 - TRBD1 TRBV7-9 TGTGCCAGCAGCTCAACCGGGACAGGGCACCACGAGCAGTACTTC CASSSTGTGHHEQYF
TRBJ1-1 - - TRBV19 TGTGCCAGTTGGGGACACCGAAACACTGAAGCTTTCTTT CASWGHRNTEAFF
TRBJ2-7 - TRBD1 TRBV13 TGTGCCAGCAGCCTCCTACAGGGGCTGATGAGCTCCTACGAGCAGTACTTC CASSLLQGLMSSYEQYF
TRBJ2-3 - - TRBV28 TGTGCCAGCAGCCCGTTTGTTTCAGATACGCAGTATTTT CASSPFVSDTQYF
TRBJ2-5 - - TRBV28 TGTGCCAGCACCTGGGGGCAGGGGACGGGTAGGACCCAGTACTTC CASTWGQGTGRTQYF
TRBJ2-1 once TRBD2 TRBV27 TGTGCCAGCAGTGGGGGACTAGCGGTGTACAATGAGCAGTTCTTC CASSGGLAVYNEQFF
TRBJ2-7 - TRBD2 TRBV27 TGTGCCAGCCGCCCAGGACTAGCGGGAGTACGCGAGCAGTACTTC CASRPGLAGVREQYF
TRBJ2-7 - - TRBV7-9 TGTGCCAGCAGGGGGCCTAGCGAGCAGTACTTC CASRGPSEQYF
TRBJ2-3 - TRBD2 TRBV9 TGTGCCAGCAGCGGAACGCCCCAACTAGCGGGAGTTTGGGTACATACGCAGTATTTT CASSGTPQLAGVWVHTQYF
TRBJ1-1 - - TRBV28 TGTGCCAGCAGTTTGCAGGGGCGAGGGAACACTGAAGCTTTCTTT CASSLQGRGNTEAFF
TRBJ2-2 - - TRBV4-2 TGTGCCAGCAGCCAAGATGAACTTGCGGCTAGGGGTACCGGGGAGCTGTTTTTT CASSQDELAARGTGELFF
TRBJ2-5 - TRBD2 TRBV2 TGTGCCAGCAGTGAAGTGCGGGAGCAGTACTTC CASSEVREQYF
TRBJ2-7 - TRBD1 TRBV13 TGTGCCAGCAGCGATGGACAGGGAAAAAACTACGAGCAGTACTTC CASSDGQGKNYEQYF
TRBJ1-1 - TRBD1 TRBV19 TGTGGGAGGGACAGGGGCACTGAAGCTTTCTTT CGRDRGTEAFF
TRBJ2-1 - TRBD1 TRBV4-1 TGCGCCAGCAGCCAAGAGTTGCGGGACAGGGTCCACAATGAGCAGTTCTTC CASSQELRDRVHNEQFF
TRBJ2-1 - TRBD2 TRBV29-1 TGCAGCGTACTAGCGGTCCTGAGTTATAAGCAGTTCTTC CSVLAVLSYKQFF
TRBJ1-5 - - TRBV19 TGTGCCAGTAGACGGCCGGGGGATCAGCCCCAGCATTTT CASRRPGDQPQHF
TRBJ2-1 - - TRBV28 TGTGCCAGCAGTTTCCGACAGCGGGTCAATGAGCAGTTCTTC CASSFRQRVNEQFF
TRBJ1-1 - - TRBV7-9 TGTGCCAGCAGCCCCAGGGGCAGGACTGAAGCTTTCTTT CASSPRGRTEAFF
TRBJ1-1 - - TRBV19 TGTGCCAGTAGTATGTTTCAGGAAGCTTTCTTT CASSMFQEAFF
TRBJ2-2 - TRBD2 TRBV7-8 TGTGCCAGCAGCTCTTCCAAAGCGGGGCCCTCATTTGAGGCCGGGGAGCTGTTTTTT CASSSSKAGPSFEAGELFF
TRBJ2-7 - - TRBV11-2 TGTGCCAGCAGCTTAGCATCCTACGAGCAGTACTTC CASSLASYEQYF
TRBJ2-7 once - TRBV2 TGTGCCAGCAGGGGGGCAGGGACCCCCTACGAGCAGTACTTC CASRGAGTPYEQYF
TRBJ2-1 - TRBD2 TRBV5-6 TGTGCCAGCGTTGGGGGGGGGAATGAGCAGTTCTTC CASVGGGNEQFF
TRBJ1-4 - TRBD1 TRBV5-5 TGTGCCAGCAGCCTGGGACAGGGGCTCGGTGAAAAACTGTTTTTT CASSLGQGLGEKLFF
TRBJ2-1 - TRBD2 TRBV28 TGTGCCAGCAGTTTACCGGCCGCACTAGCGGGGGTTTACAATGAGCAGTTCTTC CASSLPAALAGVYNEQFF
TRBJ1-4 few - TRBV2 TGTGCCAGCCGGACATCAACTAATGAAAAACTGTTTTTT CASRTSTNEKLFF
TRBJ2-7 once TRBD1 TRBV14 TGTGCCAGCAGCCGGGGGACAGCGTTCGGGCACGAGCAGTACTTC CASSRGTAFGHEQYF
TRBJ1-4 - - TRBV7-9 TGTTCCAGCAGGCTCACAGGGCTAACTAATGAAAAACTGTTTTTT CSSRLTGLTNEKLFF
TRBJ2-7 - TRBD1 TRBV7-9 TGTGCCAGCAGCTCGACAGGGCTCGAGCAGTACTTC CASSSTGLEQYF
TRBJ1-2 once - TRBV9 TGTGCCAGCAGCGTTCAGGCAGGGGACTATGGCTACACCTTC CASSVQAGDYGYTF
TRBJ2-2 - - TRBV5-4 TGTGCCAGCAGCCCCTGGACAGTGGGCACCGGGGAGCTGTTTTTT CASSPWTVGTGELFF
TRBJ2-3 once TRBD2 TRBV19 TGTGCCAGTAGCTATAGCGGGCCTAGCACAGATACGCAGTATTTT CASSYSGPSTDTQYF